Below are 11 T cell receptor beta chains sequenced from a single sample in a study of T cell responses to AZD1222 COVID-19 vaccine. Method: immunoSEQ multiplex PCR; TCRdb's copy keeps in-frame clones and lacks some. The sample has roughly 110,000 clones, about 85% seen once. The sequenced sample was peripheral blood, obtained 28 days after the second AZD1222 dose. Receptor source: an adult who received the AZD1222 COVID-19 vaccine.

The J gene is TRBJ2-1, the V gene TRBV5-1; D is possibly TRBD1 (5 bases). This CDR3 comprises 13 residues. Germline CDR1 reads SGHRS; CDR2 reads YFSETQ. V lost 1 base, J lost 5 bases, and 7 bases lay in between. CDR3 in amino acids: CASSLSGNNEQFF. CDR3 sequence (DNA): TGCGCCAGCAGCTTGTCAGGGAACAATGAGCAGTTCTTC.

V and J are TRBV3-1 (or the pseudogene TRBV3-2) and TRBJ2-7; D possibly corresponds to TRBD2 (7 bases). V was trimmed by 5 bases and J by 4 bases, leaving 15 bases between them. Germline CDR1 and CDR2: LGHDT and YNNKEL (reference sequence). The CDR3 spans 14 residues. The CDR3 bases are TGTGCCAGCAGCTATATGGGAGGGGGTTACGAGCAGTACTTC. It codes for CASSYMGGGYEQYF.

The chain uses TRBV9 and TRBJ1-5; TRBD1 might be the D (5 bases). CDR3 length equals 16 residues. Germline CDR1 SGDLS, CDR2 YYNGEE. V was cut by 0 bases and J by 2 bases, with 12 bases left in between. The CDR3 is CASSVDGTMGNQPQHF. Here the CDR3 DNA reads TGTGCCAGCAGCGTAGATGGGACTATGGGCAATCAGCCCCAGCATTTT.

CDR3 sequence reads: CASTPGPYYEQYF. CDR3 nucleotides: TGTGCCAGCACCCCGGGACCCTACTACGAGCAGTACTTC. The genes are TRBV6-2 or TRBV6-3 and TRBJ2-7, with D tentatively TRBD1 or TRBD2 (5 bases each). The CDR3 consists of 13 residues. The V end was cut by 7 bases, the J end by 3 bases, with 13 bases between. CDR1 is MNHEY and CDR2 is SVGEGT in the germline V gene.

The rearrangement uses TRBV15 and TRBJ1-5, with TRBD1 as a possible D gene (5 bases). Germline V gives CDR1 LNHNV, CDR2 YYDKDF (reference sequence). Trimming pared 0 bases from V and 7 bases from J, leaving 13 bases between. The CDR3 length is 15 residues. CDR3: CATSRDMRGGQPQHF. The CDR3 nucleotides read TGTGCCACCAGCAGAGATATGAGGGGCGGACAGCCCCAGCATTTT.

V usage is TRBV28 and J usage is TRBJ1-2, with D perhaps TRBD1 (6 bases). V lost 9 bases, J lost 7 bases, and 9 bases lay in between. The CDR3 extends over 10 amino acids. Germline V gene data show CDR1 as MDHEN and CDR2 as SYDVKM. CDR3 DNA sequence: TGTGCCAGTACAGGGCTTGGCTACACCTTC. Its protein product is CASTGLGYTF.

The chain uses TRBV6-4 and TRBJ2-7; D may be TRBD2 (7 bases). Germline values: CDR1 MRHNA, CDR2 SNTAGT. V dropped 2 bases and J dropped 3 bases, with 17 bases sitting between them. The CDR3 contains 16 residues. CDR3 protein: CASSDGPAGEGYEQYF. The CDR3 coding sequence is TGTGCCAGCAGTGACGGCCCGGCAGGGGAGGGCTACGAGCAGTACTTC.

The chain employs TRBV14 and TRBJ1-1, with D perhaps matching TRBD1 (5 bases). The V gene's germline CDR1 is SGHDN and CDR2 FVKESK. CDR3 size: 15 residues. Trimming left V 0 bases short and J 8 bases short, with 16 bases between. The CDR3 loop reads CASSQDPRGSREAFF. In DNA, the CDR3 is TGTGCCAGCAGCCAAGACCCTCGGGGGAGCCGCGAAGCTTTCTTT.

This chain links TRBV6-1 with TRBJ1-2; D is ambiguous. The CDR3 runs to 13 residues. Germline loops: CDR1 MNHNS, CDR2 SASEGT. Trimming stripped 1 base from V and 8 bases from J, with 11 bases between. The CDR3, as DNA: TGTGCCAGCAGTGAAGTGGCCAGATCGGGCTACACCTTC. Protein: CASSEVARSGYTF.

This CDR3 reads CASSITSARNEQFF. The DNA of the CDR3 is TGTGCCAGTAGTATAACTAGCGCGCGCAATGAGCAGTTCTTC. The rearrangement joins TRBV19 to TRBJ2-1; 7 bases match TRBD2. The trim removed 2 bases at V and 6 bases at J, leaving 4 bases unmatched. Germline values: CDR1 LNHDA, CDR2 SQIVND (reference sequence). CDR3 length equals 14 residues. Combining the CDR3 with reference TRBV19 and TRBJ2-1 gives the whole variable domain DGGITQSPKYLFRKEGQNVTLSCEQNLNHDAMYWYRQDPGQGLRLIYYSQIVNDFQKGDIAEGYSVSREKKESFPLTVTSAQKNPTAFYLCASSITSARNEQFFGPGTRLTVL.

The chain joins TRBV12-3 or TRBV12-4 to TRBJ2-1; D uncertain. V was trimmed by 6 bases and J by 9 bases, leaving 9 bases between them. The CDR3 extends over 11 amino acids. This CDR3 reads CASRVGVEQFF. The CDR3 DNA reads as TGTGCCAGCAGAGTGGGTGTTGAGCAGTTCTTC.